What follows is one T cell receptor (beta chain) and its context. Time point indicated: blood 2 weeks post-SBRT. Documented treatment: 15 Gy SBRT to primary tumor, nephrectomy 4 weeks later. This renal cell carcinoma was of the clear cell type. Clones were sequenced by immunoSEQ multiplex PCR, and TCRdb holds only the in-frame ones, with some missing. The table lists approximately 120,000 clones, 65% to 85% of them singletons, with roughly 5.9% in the top ten. This record belongs to a study of radiation and T cells in renal cell carcinoma. At the level of the study: Nephrectomy followed 15 Gy stereotactic body radiation by 4 weeks.

Germline V gene sequence: CDR1 SGHNT, CDR2 YYREEE (reference sequence). The CDR3 runs to 14 residues. The V end was cut by 1 base, the J end by 7 bases, with 9 bases between. The chain employs TRBV5-4 and TRBJ1-6; D is ambiguous. The clonotype originates from a man in his fifties with renal cell carcinoma. Specimen: blood, collected from a patient whose treatment included radiotherapy and nephrectomy. The CDR3 region is CASSLRRMNSPLHF. Written as DNA, the CDR3 is TGTGCCAGCAGCTTGAGGCGGATGAATTCACCCCTCCACTTT.